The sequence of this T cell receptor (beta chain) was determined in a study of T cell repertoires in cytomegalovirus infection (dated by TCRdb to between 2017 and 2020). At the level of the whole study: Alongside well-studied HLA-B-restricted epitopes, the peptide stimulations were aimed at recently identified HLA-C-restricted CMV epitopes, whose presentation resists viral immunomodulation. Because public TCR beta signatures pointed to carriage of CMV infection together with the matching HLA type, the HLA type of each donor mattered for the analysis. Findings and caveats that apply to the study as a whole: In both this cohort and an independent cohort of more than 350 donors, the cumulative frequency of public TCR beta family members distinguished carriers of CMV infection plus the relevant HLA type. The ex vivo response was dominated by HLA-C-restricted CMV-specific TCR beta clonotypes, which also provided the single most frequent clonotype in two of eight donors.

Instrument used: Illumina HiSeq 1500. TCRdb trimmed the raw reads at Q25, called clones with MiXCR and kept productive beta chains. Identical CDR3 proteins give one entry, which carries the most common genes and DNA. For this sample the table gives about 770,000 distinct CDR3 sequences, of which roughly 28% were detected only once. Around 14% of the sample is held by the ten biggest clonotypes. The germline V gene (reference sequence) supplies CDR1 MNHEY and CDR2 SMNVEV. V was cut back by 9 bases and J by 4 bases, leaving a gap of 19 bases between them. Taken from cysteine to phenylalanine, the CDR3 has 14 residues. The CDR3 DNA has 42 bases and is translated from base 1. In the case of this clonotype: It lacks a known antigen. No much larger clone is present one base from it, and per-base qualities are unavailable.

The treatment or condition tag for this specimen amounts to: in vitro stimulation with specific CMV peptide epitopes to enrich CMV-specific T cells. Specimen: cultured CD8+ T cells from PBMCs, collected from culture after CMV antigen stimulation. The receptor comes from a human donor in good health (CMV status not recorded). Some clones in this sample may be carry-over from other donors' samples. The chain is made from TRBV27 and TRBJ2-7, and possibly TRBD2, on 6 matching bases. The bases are TGTGCCAGAGGGGCCTCGGAGGGCCAATACGAGCAGTACTTC. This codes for CARGASEGQYEQYF.